The 20 T cell receptor beta chains given below trace back to one sample, sequenced in a study of cytomegalovirus exposure and HLA in healthy donors. The PCR employed 60 Vbeta primers together with 13 Jbeta primers. Method: immunoSEQ multiplex PCR; TCRdb's copy keeps in-frame clones and lacks some. This repertoire shows some 140,000 clones, about four fifths found once; its top ten account for over 4%. The sequenced sample was PBMCs. Receptors originate from a man between 25 and 39 years old in good health.

This sequence joins TRBV6-5 and TRBJ2-5; D may be TRBD1 (6 bases). This CDR3 spans 14 amino acids. The germline V gene has CDR1 MNHEY and CDR2 SVGAGI. V was clipped by 4 bases and J by 0 bases, with 9 bases between them. The CDR3 spells CASSFGQYQETQYF. CDR3 coding DNA: TGTGCCAGCAGTTTTGGACAGTACCAAGAGACCCAGTACTTC.

The chain recombines TRBV4-3 with TRBJ1-1; D remains ambiguous. Per germline, CDR1 LGHNA and CDR2 YSLEER. This CDR3 comprises 15 residues. V gave up 4 bases and J gave up 0 bases, with 12 bases separating them. This CDR3 reads CASSPEPGVNTEAFF. The CDR3 DNA follows: TGCGCCAGCAGCCCGGAGCCCGGGGTGAACACTGAAGCTTTCTTT.

The chain employs TRBV28 and TRBJ2-3; 7 nucleotides align to TRBD2. V trimming: 1 base; J trimming: 4 bases; junction bases outside the gene matches: 8. CDR3 length: 16 amino acids. Germline V gene data show CDR1 as MDHEN and CDR2 as SYDVKM. CDR3 sequence reads: CASSLLGGRSSDTQYF. DNA for the CDR3: TGTGCCAGCAGTTTATTGGGCGGGAGATCATCAGATACGCAGTATTTT.

The chain joins TRBV25-1 to TRBJ2-7; 10 nucleotides line up with TRBD1. Germline assignment: CDR1 MGHDK and CDR2 SYGVNS. The V and J ends lost 4 bases and 5 bases, in that order; junction bases with no gene match: 11. This CDR3 spans 16 amino acids. The CDR3 coding sequence is TGTGCCAGCAGTGCCTTCCCCGGGACAGGGGAACACGAGCAGTACTTC. Translation gives CASSAFPGTGEHEQYF.

CDR3 coding DNA: TGTGCCATCGGCCCGACTAGCACAGATACGCAGTATTTT. This sequence encodes CAIGPTSTDTQYF. This chain connects TRBV10-3 to TRBJ2-3; D is undetermined. Germline CDR1 reads ENHRY; CDR2 reads SYGVKD. Deletions cut 8 bases from V and 0 bases from J, with 9 bases between. The CDR3 loop spans 13 amino acids.

The rearrangement links TRBV5-4 to TRBJ2-3; 12 nucleotides agree with TRBD2. Trimming took 4 bases from V and 2 from J; bases not matched to a gene: 5. The CDR3 is made up of 16 amino acids. Germline V gives CDR1 SGHNT, CDR2 YYREEE (reference sequence). The CDR3 reads CASSTLAGGNTDTQYF. The CDR3 DNA follows: TGTGCCAGCAGCACCCTAGCGGGAGGGAACACAGATACGCAGTATTTT.

Only a few counts were recorded for this clone. The rearrangement joins TRBV5-1 to TRBJ2-5, with unresolved D. The CDR3 runs to 12 residues. V was shortened by 1 base and J by 3 bases, with 4 bases between the two germline ends. Per germline, CDR1 SGHRS and CDR2 YFSETQ. The CDR3 loop reads CASSLPEETQYF. The CDR3 coding sequence is TGCGCCAGCAGCTTGCCCGAAGAGACCCAGTACTTC.

This sequence joins TRBV12-5 and TRBJ2-2, with 8 bases fitting TRBD2. The CDR3 is 15 amino acids. V gave up 1 base and J gave up 5 bases; unmatched junction bases: 3. The germline V gene encodes CDR1 LGHNT and CDR2 FRNRAP. CDR3 loop: CASGLDGRGTGELFF. CDR3 nucleotides: TGTGCTAGTGGTTTGGACGGGAGGGGAACCGGGGAGCTGTTTTTT.

The chain joins TRBV7-9 to TRBJ2-1; 9 bases fit TRBD2. Per germline, CDR1 SEHNR and CDR2 FQNEAQ (reference sequence). The trim removed 3 bases at V and 8 bases at J, leaving 8 bases unmatched. The CDR3 has 15 residues. As DNA, the CDR3 is TGTGCCAGCAGCTTGGGCGGGGGGGGGCGCGATGAGCAGTTCTTC. Protein sequence: CASSLGGGGRDEQFF.

The chain recombines TRBV6-1 with TRBJ2-7, with D maybe TRBD1 (7 bases). The CDR3 is 15 residues long. Germline V gene data show CDR1 as MNHNS and CDR2 as SASEGT. V was shortened by 1 base and J by 6 bases, with 16 bases between the two germline ends. The CDR3 nucleotides read TGTGCCAGCAGTGAAGGGCAGGGGGGCTTTGGCGAGCAGTACTTC. This encodes CASSEGQGGFGEQYF.

CDR3 DNA: TGTGCCAGCATTCGACAGGGAGTGGCGGGTGAGCAGTTCTTC. This gives the protein CASIRQGVAGEQFF. The rearrangement links TRBV6-1 to TRBJ2-1, with TRBD1 matching 7 bases. The V gene's germline CDR1 is MNHNS and CDR2 SASEGT. The trim removed 7 bases at V and 9 bases at J, leaving 12 bases unmatched. This CDR3 contains 14 residues.

The count of this clone is one. V usage is TRBV12-5 and J usage is TRBJ2-1; D ambiguous. V lost 4 bases, J lost 6 bases, and 7 bases lay in between. The length of the CDR3 is 12 residues. Germline loops: CDR1 LGHNT, CDR2 FRNRAP. In DNA, the CDR3 is TGTGCTAGTGGTTCCCTCGGCAATGAGCAGTTCTTC. Translating gives CASGSLGNEQFF.

The CDR3 nucleotides read TGCGCCAGCAGCTCGCCTAGTGGCACAGATACGCAGTATTTT. It is translated as CASSSPSGTDTQYF. The chain uses TRBV5-1 and TRBJ2-3; D not resolved. Trimming removed 3 bases from V and 1 base from J, with 9 bases in between. Germline V CDR1 and CDR2: SGHRS, YFSETQ. The CDR3 runs to 14 residues.

V and J are TRBV5-8 and TRBJ2-7; D is unclear. Trimming shortened V by 10 bases and J by 6 bases, and 8 bases separated the two germline ends. Germline CDR1 reads SGHTS; CDR2 reads YDEGEE. The length of the CDR3 is 9 residues. CDR3 sequence reads: CAGSGEQYF. The DNA for the CDR3 is TGTGCCGGGTCAGGCGAGCAGTACTTC. Full variable domain (rest looked up from reference TRBV5-8 and TRBJ2-7): EAGVTQSPTHLIKTRGQQATLRCSPISGHTSVYWYQQALGLGLQFLLWYDEGEERNRGNFPPRFSGRQFPNYSSELNVNALELEDSALYLCAGSGEQYFGPGTRLTVT.

The chain is built from TRBV10-1 and TRBJ2-1, with TRBD2 identical over 7 bases. Germline V lookup: CDR1 WNHNN, CDR2 SYGVQD (reference sequence). The V segment lost 6 bases and the J segment 6 bases; nucleotides outside the gene matches: 11. CDR3 length: 15 amino acids. The CDR3 DNA is TGCGCCAGCAGCTCCGGGGTAGCGGGTAGCAATGAGCAGTTCTTC. Its translation: CASSSGVAGSNEQFF.

The chain has TRBV7-9 and TRBJ2-5, with D perhaps matching TRBD1 (6 bases). The J call may be faulty, since TRBJ2-7 better matches the DNA end. The CDR3 runs to 14 residues. Germline V gene sequence: CDR1 SEHNR, CDR2 FQNEAQ (reference sequence). CDR3 amino acids: CASSFRTESYEQYF. The CDR3 DNA is TGTGCCAGCAGCTTCAGGACAGAATCCTACGAGCAGTACTTC.

The genes are TRBV19 and TRBJ1-4; 7 bases map to TRBD1. The CDR3 totals 15 residues. The germline gives CDR1 LNHDA, CDR2 SQIVND (reference sequence). V lost 7 bases, J lost 3 bases, and 8 bases stayed unmatched. The CDR3 coding sequence is TGTGCCAGTACCCAACAGGGGTGGGCTAATGAAAAACTGTTTTTT. This gives the protein CASTQQGWANEKLFF.

This clone was recorded a few times. V is TRBV7-9 and J is TRBJ1-6; TRBD1 agrees at 10 bases. The CDR3 sequence is 14 residues long. Trimming removed 3 bases from V and 11 bases from J; junction bases left unmatched: 4. CDR1 is SEHNR, CDR2 FQNEAQ, per germline (reference sequence). CDR3 amino acids: CASSFRDRGTPLHF. The CDR3 DNA sequence: TGTGCCAGCAGCTTCCGGGACAGGGGTACACCCCTCCACTTT. The whole variable domain, remainder taken from reference TRBV7-9 and TRBJ1-6, is DTGVSQNPRHKITKRGQNVTFRCDPISEHNRLYWYRQTLGQGPEFLTYFQNEAQLEKSRLLSDRFSAERPKGSFSTLEIQRTEQGDSAMYLCASSFRDRGTPLHFGNGTRLTVT.

Note on this clone: Other DNA sequences of this sample code for an identical CDR3. The rearrangement joins TRBV7-9 to TRBJ2-1; 7 nucleotides align to TRBD2. Unmatched junction bases numbered 2, after V lost 3 bases and J lost 0 bases. The CDR3 length is 15 residues. Germline V gene lookup returns CDR1 SEHNR and CDR2 FQNEAQ (reference sequence). CDR3 nucleotide sequence: TGTGCCAGCAGCTTGGGGGGGAACTCCTACAATGAGCAGTTCTTC. This translates into CASSLGGNSYNEQFF. Full variable domain (outside the CDR3, taken from reference TRBV7-9 and TRBJ2-1): DTGVSQNPRHKITKRGQNVTFRCDPISEHNRLYWYRQTLGQGPEFLTYFQNEAQLEKSRLLSDRFSAERPKGSFSTLEIQRTEQGDSAMYLCASSLGGNSYNEQFFGPGTRLTVL.

This clone was found once. This CDR3 is CASSLGQGEAYEQYF. For the CDR3, the DNA is TGTGCCAGCAGCCTCGGACAGGGGGAAGCCTACGAGCAGTACTTC. This chain uses TRBV7-7 with TRBJ2-7; the match to TRBD1 covers 10 bases. The J segment lost 2 bases and the V segment lost 5 bases, leaving 6 bases of the junction unmatched. Germline lookup yields CDR1 SSHAT and CDR2 FNYEAQ (reference sequence). The CDR3 consists of 15 residues.